These 23 T cell receptor beta chains were all obtained from the same sample, sequenced in a study of response to subunit inactivated influenza vaccine. TCRdb itself ran the RT-PCR reads through MiXCR, one entry per CDR3 protein. The sample contains under 850,000 distinct CDR3 sequences, roughly 20% of which appear only once. The sequences come from PBMCs from blood, collected 5 days after vaccination. The receptors come from a man in his fifties who received an inactivated influenza vaccine.

The table lists this clonotype with a few counts. This chain joins TRBV10-3 and TRBJ2-5; unclear D gene. Per germline, CDR1 ENHRY and CDR2 SYGVKD. V dropped 10 bases and J dropped 2 bases, with 11 bases sitting between them. The CDR3 has 12 amino acids. DNA of the CDR3: TGTGCCACCGGGTGGGTTCAAGAGACCCAGTACTTC. Translating gives CATGWVQETQYF.

This clonotype was picked up many times. V usage is TRBV12-3 or TRBV12-4 and J usage is TRBJ2-5; 11 positions agree with TRBD2. V trimming: 6 bases; J trimming: 2 bases; junction bases outside the gene matches: 5. CDR3 length: 15 residues. CDR3: CASRSGTSGQETQYF. CDR3 DNA: TGTGCCAGCAGATCGGGGACTAGCGGACAAGAGACCCAGTACTTC.

This clonotype was counted many times. The chain is built from TRBV20-1 and TRBJ2-3; 9 bases map to TRBD1. Germline CDR1 is DFQATT and CDR2 is SNEGSKA (reference sequence). This CDR3 has 15 amino acids. V gave up 2 bases and J gave up 13 bases; unmatched junction bases: 16. The CDR3 DNA is TGCAGTGCTAGAAGTCCTGGAACCGGGACAGGGCTAGAGTATTTT. Translated: CSARSPGTGTGLEYF.

This clonotype was seen a handful of times. DNA for the CDR3: TGTGCCAGCACCTATAGCGGGGGGTCCTACAATGAGCAGTTCTTC. It yields the protein CASTYSGGSYNEQFF. The V call is TRBV6-1, the J call TRBJ2-1; 10 bases align to TRBD2. CDR1 MNHNS and CDR2 SASEGT come from the germline V gene. Germline trimming cut 7 bases from V and 1 base from J; bases unmatched to any gene: 4. The CDR3 loop spans 15 amino acids.

The chain carries TRBV5-1 and TRBJ1-2; TRBD1 aligns across 7 bases. The germline V gene has CDR1 SGHRS and CDR2 YFSETQ. CDR3 size: 14 residues. J was trimmed by 2 bases and V by 4 bases; bases with no gene match: 5. CDR3 sequence: CASSNPGQNYGYTF. The CDR3 nucleotides read TGCGCCAGCAGCAATCCGGGACAGAACTATGGCTACACCTTC.

The chain is built from TRBV27 and TRBJ2-7; tentative D call: TRBD1 (7 bases). The CDR3 covers 15 residues. Germline loops: CDR1 MNHEY, CDR2 SMNVEV (reference sequence). Trimming pared 2 bases from V and 6 bases from J, leaving 17 bases between. This CDR3 reads CASSLLTDRDSEQYF. In nucleotides, the CDR3 is TGTGCCAGCAGTTTACTCACCGACAGGGACTCCGAGCAGTACTTC.

This chain uses TRBV12-3 or TRBV12-4 with TRBJ2-2; 9 nucleotides match TRBD2. The CDR3 loop spans 18 amino acids. V shed 6 bases, J shed 5 bases, and the junction held 16 bases outside the gene matches. The CDR3 DNA sequence: TGTGCCAGCAGCCTCGTGCGCTTAGCGGGAGCAGGGACCGGGGAGCTGTTTTTT. Amino acid sequence: CASSLVRLAGAGTGELFF.

Concerning this clonotype: An end of the junction differs from the germline gene, which may be a read error. The chain links TRBV9 to TRBJ1-2; TRBD1 matches 7 bases. The germline CDR1 and CDR2 sequences are SGDLS and YYNGEE. This CDR3 is built from 15 residues. The CDR3 here is CTSSVGQGVSYGYTF. CDR3 nucleotides: TGTACCAGCAGCGTAGGGCAGGGGGTTAGCTATGGCTACACCTTC. Combining the CDR3 with reference TRBV9 and TRBJ1-2 gives the whole variable domain DSGVTQTPKHLITATGQRVTLRCSPRSGDLSVYWYQQSLDQGLQFLIQYYNGEERAKGNILERFSAQQFPDLHSELNLSSLELGDSALYFCTSSVGQGVSYGYTFGSGTRLTVV.

The rearrangement uses TRBV29-1 and TRBJ2-1; D perhaps matches TRBD1 (6 bases). Per the germline V gene, CDR1 is SQVTM and CDR2 is ANQGSEA. V was trimmed by 3 bases and J by 6 bases, leaving 12 bases between them. The CDR3 has 13 amino acids. The CDR3 region has the DNA TGCAGCGTTGACGTTGGCAGGGGCAATGAGCAGTTCTTC. Translated, it gives CSVDVGRGNEQFF.

The chain couples TRBV4-2 to TRBJ2-7; tentative D call: TRBD2 (6 bases). This CDR3 is 15 amino acids long. Germline CDR1 LGHNA, CDR2 YNFKEQ. Trimming pared 2 bases from V and 2 bases from J, leaving 13 bases between. In DNA, the CDR3 is TGTGCCAGCAGCCAATCCCTAGCGAGGCCCTACGAGCAGTACTTC. Protein: CASSQSLARPYEQYF.

This clonotype appeared many times. The CDR3 nucleotides are TGCGCCAGCAGCTTGGGGACTAGCGGAGGGGGGTACGAGCAGTACTTC. Amino acids: CASSLGTSGGGYEQYF. The V and J genes are TRBV5-1 and TRBJ2-7, with 10 nucleotides matching TRBD2. The CDR3 has 16 residues. The J segment lost 4 bases and the V segment lost 0 bases, leaving 7 bases of the junction unmatched. Germline V gene sequence: CDR1 SGHRS, CDR2 YFSETQ.

The chain recombines TRBV20-1 with TRBJ2-4; D is perhaps TRBD1 or TRBD2 (5 bases each). CDR1 and CDR2 (germline): DFQATT, SNEGSKA (reference sequence). This CDR3 is 16 amino acids long. Between the trimmed V and J ends, which lost 2 bases and 1 base, there was a span of 15 bases. CDR3 residues: CSARSQETMAKNIQYF. DNA of the CDR3: TGCAGTGCTAGATCACAGGAGACTATGGCCAAAAACATTCAGTACTTC.

This clonotype was counted many times. This chain links TRBV7-6 with TRBJ2-7; 7 nucleotides align to TRBD2. Germline V gives CDR1 SGHVS, CDR2 FNYEAQ. J gave up 2 bases and V 5 bases, and 3 bases lay outside the gene matches. The CDR3 is 13 residues long. The CDR3 coding sequence is TGTGCCAGCAGCGGCGGGGGAACCTACGAGCAGTACTTC. Amino acid sequence: CASSGGGTYEQYF.

The chain carries TRBV5-6 and TRBJ2-5, with 11 positions matching TRBD2. The CDR3 is made up of 17 amino acids. V lost 2 bases and J lost 1; bases outside the gene matches: 7. Germline CDR1 SGHDT, CDR2 YYEEEE. This chain's CDR3 is CASSFFLTSGVQETQYF. CDR3 coding DNA: TGTGCCAGCAGCTTTTTTTTGACTAGCGGGGTCCAAGAGACCCAGTACTTC.

As DNA, the CDR3 is TGTGCCAGCTCACCCGGGACGGATAGCAATCAGCCCCAGCATTTT. Its protein product is CASSPGTDSNQPQHF. The J gene is TRBJ1-5, the V gene TRBV18, with D possibly matching TRBD1 (5 bases). V lost 3 bases, J lost 0 bases, and 9 bases lay in between. Germline CDR1 is KGHSH and CDR2 is LQKENI. The CDR3 contains 15 residues.

Ten or more counts support this clonotype. This chain uses TRBV20-1 with TRBJ1-1; TRBD1 is a possible D gene (5 bases). Germline CDR1 DFQATT, CDR2 SNEGSKA (reference sequence). Trimming removed 2 bases at V and 4 bases at J, with 8 bases between. The CDR3 totals 12 residues. The CDR3 spells CSARRGATEAFF. The CDR3 DNA reads TGCAGTGCTAGAAGGGGCGCCACTGAAGCTTTCTTT.

The chain uses TRBV7-2 and TRBJ1-2, with 7 bases matching TRBD1. The germline gives CDR1 SGHTA, CDR2 FQGNSA. The V segment lost 5 bases and the J segment 4 bases; nucleotides outside the gene matches: 7. The CDR3 sequence is 14 residues long. The CDR3, as DNA: TGTGCCAGCAGCGCTCAGGGGGGCTCCTATGGCTACACCTTC. Amino acids: CASSAQGGSYGYTF.

The chain carries TRBV12-3 or TRBV12-4 and TRBJ1-6, with D unclear. V was clipped by 5 bases and J by 7 bases, with 12 bases between them. The length of the CDR3 is 14 residues. The chain's CDR3 is CASSPQGWNSPLHF. The CDR3, as DNA: TGTGCCAGCAGTCCCCAAGGATGGAATTCACCCCTCCACTTT.

The genes are TRBV10-3 and TRBJ2-2; TRBD2 matches 10 bases. J lost 4 bases, V lost 9 bases, and 5 bases had no gene match. CDR1 and CDR2 (germline): ENHRY, SYGVKD. The CDR3 is made up of 14 amino acids. CDR3 region: CAMKAGGSTGELFF. CDR3 nucleotides: TGTGCCATGAAAGCGGGAGGGAGCACCGGGGAGCTGTTTTTT.

This clonotype was detected only a few times. This sequence joins TRBV6-2 or TRBV6-3 and TRBJ1-2, with D perhaps matching TRBD1 (5 bases). V lost 2 bases and J lost 3, with 13 bases in between. The V gene's germline CDR1 is MNHEY and CDR2 SVGEGT. The CDR3 runs to 15 residues. The CDR3 DNA reads as TGTGCCAGCAGTTACGTGGGGGGGACGGACTATGGCTACACCTTC. Translation: CASSYVGGTDYGYTF.

This clonotype occurred a few times. The chain uses TRBV10-2 and TRBJ1-2; D unclear. V dropped 3 bases and J dropped 5 bases, with 10 bases sitting between them. Germline values: CDR1 WSHSY, CDR2 SAAADI. This CDR3 comprises 13 residues. This chain's CDR3 is CASSDGMMYGYTF. CDR3 in DNA: TGCGCCAGCAGTGACGGGATGATGTATGGCTACACCTTC.

The rearrangement uses TRBV7-9 and TRBJ2-7; D gene uncertain. The V and J ends lost 3 bases and 2 bases respectively, with 17 bases between them. This CDR3 is built from 16 residues. Germline CDR1 and CDR2: SEHNR and FQNEAQ (reference sequence). CDR3 amino acids: CASSLGPPAKTYEQYF. The CDR3 nucleotides are TGTGCCAGCAGCTTGGGCCCGCCGGCTAAAACCTACGAGCAGTACTTC. The complete variable domain, with remaining parts taken from reference TRBV7-9 and TRBJ2-7, reads DTGVSQNPRHKITKRGQNVTFRCDPISEHNRLYWYRQTLGQGPEFLTYFQNEAQLEKSRLLSDRFSAERPKGSFSTLEIQRTEQGDSAMYLCASSLGPPAKTYEQYFGPGTRLTVT.

The V gene is TRBV7-8, the J gene TRBJ2-2; 10 nucleotides line up with TRBD1. The CDR3 is 17 residues long. V lost 4 bases, J lost 4 bases, and 9 bases stayed unmatched. The germline gives CDR1 SGHVS, CDR2 FQNEAQ. The CDR3 DNA follows: TGTGCCAGCAGCTCACCGACAGGGGGCGCGATCACCGGGGAGCTGTTTTTT. Amino acid sequence: CASSSPTGGAITGELFF.